This is a list of T cell receptor beta chains from one sample in a study of cytomegalovirus exposure and HLA in healthy donors. TCRdb's table, derived via immunoSEQ multiplex PCR, lists solely in-frame clones and lacks some. The data show 90,000 to 120,000 clones, with roughly 80% seen just once and less than 3.5% held by the top ten. What was sequenced was PBMCs. Source of these receptors: a young man in good health and CMV-seropositive. The CDR3 runs from the conserved cysteine through the conserved F or W.

v_call: TRBV2
cdr3_aa: CASSFDSYTEAFF

v_call: TRBV16
cdr3_aa: CASSHNRDLGTEAFF

v_call: TRBV6-4
cdr3_aa: CASSEGGETDTQYF

v_call: TRBV6-5
cdr3_aa: CASLKPQGIKAFF

v_call: TRBV5-1
cdr3_aa: CASSLQGWGYTF

v_call: TRBV6-1
cdr3_aa: CASRTGFSGNTIYF

v_call: TRBV9
cdr3_aa: CASSVASSRGTDTIYF

v_call: TRBV6-1
cdr3_aa: CASSEMGQGSQPQHF

v_call: TRBV4-2
cdr3_aa: CASSQDEGVREQYF

v_call: TRBV6-5
cdr3_aa: CASSYYGGQETQYF

v_call: TRBV2
cdr3_aa: CASSDLLATDTQYF

v_call: TRBV4-1
cdr3_aa: CASSQEVAGANTGELFF

v_call: TRBV9
cdr3_aa: CASSVGTGDQPQHF

v_call: TRBV7-9
cdr3_aa: CASSSSYGTDYGYTF

v_call: TRBV19
cdr3_aa: CASSFPPGWQDYGYTF

v_call: TRBV10-3
cdr3_aa: CAISDGTGGADTQYF

v_call: TRBV7-2
cdr3_aa: CASSLAPGPPGSPLHF

v_call: TRBV19
cdr3_aa: CASSIDQGPDRVNQPQHF

v_call: TRBV11-2
cdr3_aa: CASRSRTGKAFF

v_call: TRBV7-6
cdr3_aa: CASSPRPAGGDNEQFF

v_call: TRBV30
cdr3_aa: CAWSRDPLAKNSQYF

v_call: TRBV5-5
cdr3_aa: CASSFWTARDYGYTF

v_call: TRBV5-1
cdr3_aa: CASSSTGNSNEKLFF

v_call: TRBV10-2
cdr3_aa: CASSESGLGGHEQYF

v_call: TRBV6-5
cdr3_aa: CASIPGWTLGTEAFF

v_call: TRBV6-1
cdr3_aa: CASRDRADYGYTF

v_call: TRBV7-9
cdr3_aa: CALGGPGGTGELFF

v_call: TRBV15
cdr3_aa: CATSRDPAGNTGELFF

v_call: TRBV19
cdr3_aa: CASSRKGTGGPTDTQYF

v_call: TRBV6-5
cdr3_aa: CASSYSVEMGDYGYTF

v_call: TRBV6-1
cdr3_aa: CASRDRTGGRDEQFF

v_call: TRBV10-2
cdr3_aa: CASNRGRTDTQYF

v_call: TRBV19
cdr3_aa: CASSIGRGGGLGGELFF

v_call: TRBV7-9
cdr3_aa: CSSIKRQGGAFF

v_call: TRBV6-5
cdr3_aa: CASSEVGAARVEF

v_call: TRBV2
cdr3_aa: CAIYPSGPTLDNEQFF

v_call: TRBV6-6
cdr3_aa: CASSRPRQVSYEQYF

v_call: TRBV7-9
cdr3_aa: CSSSPGAGNTGELFF

v_call: TRBV6-4
cdr3_aa: CASSDRGGAGEQFF

v_call: TRBV2
cdr3_aa: CASRDTGTGAGNTIYF

v_call: TRBV9
cdr3_aa: CASSVGGGQPQHF

v_call: TRBV5-1
cdr3_aa: CASSLRKGPYEQYF

v_call: TRBV5-1
cdr3_aa: CASSPDWDSYNEQFF

v_call: TRBV19
cdr3_aa: CASTTRRDGEAFF

v_call: TRBV7-2
cdr3_aa: CASSVQNQPQHF

v_call: TRBV27
cdr3_aa: CASTRTAGDYEQYF

v_call: TRBV6-1
cdr3_aa: CASSEARWGRFSTAGANGLTF

v_call: TRBV13
cdr3_aa: CASRPTGTYNSPLHF

v_call: TRBV19
cdr3_aa: CASSMGLLDGHHNQPQHF

v_call: TRBV6-6
cdr3_aa: CASRDRGRATEAFF